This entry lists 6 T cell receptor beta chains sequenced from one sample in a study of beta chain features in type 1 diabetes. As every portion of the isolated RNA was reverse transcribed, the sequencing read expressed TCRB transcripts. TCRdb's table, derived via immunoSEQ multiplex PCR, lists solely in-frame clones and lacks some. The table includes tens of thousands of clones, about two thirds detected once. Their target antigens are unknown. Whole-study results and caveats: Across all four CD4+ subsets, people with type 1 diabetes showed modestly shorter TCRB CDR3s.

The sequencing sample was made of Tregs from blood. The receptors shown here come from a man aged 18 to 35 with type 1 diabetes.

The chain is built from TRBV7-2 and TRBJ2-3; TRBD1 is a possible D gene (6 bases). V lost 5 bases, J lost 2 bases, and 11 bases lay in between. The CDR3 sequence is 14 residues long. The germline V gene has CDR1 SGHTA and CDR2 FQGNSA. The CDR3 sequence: CASSRGGPTDTQYF. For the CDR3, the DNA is TGTGCCAGCAGCCGTGGGGGCCCCACAGATACGCAGTATTTT.

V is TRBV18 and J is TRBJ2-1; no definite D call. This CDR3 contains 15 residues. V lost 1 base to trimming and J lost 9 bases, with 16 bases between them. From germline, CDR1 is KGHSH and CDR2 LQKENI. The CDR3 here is CASSPQWSRVSEQFF. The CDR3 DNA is TGTGCCAGCTCACCACAGTGGTCTAGAGTTTCTGAGCAGTTCTTC.

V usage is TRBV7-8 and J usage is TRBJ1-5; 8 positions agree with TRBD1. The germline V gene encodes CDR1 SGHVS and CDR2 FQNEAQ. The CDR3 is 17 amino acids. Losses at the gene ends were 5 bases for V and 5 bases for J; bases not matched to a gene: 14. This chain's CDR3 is CASSGGQGAAGHQPQHF. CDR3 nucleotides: TGTGCCAGCAGCGGCGGGCAGGGGGCGGCGGGCCATCAGCCCCAGCATTTT.

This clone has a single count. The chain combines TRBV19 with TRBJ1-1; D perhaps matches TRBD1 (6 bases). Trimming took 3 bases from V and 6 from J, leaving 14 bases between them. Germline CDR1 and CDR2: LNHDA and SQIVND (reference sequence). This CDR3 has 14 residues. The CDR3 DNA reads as TGTGCCAGTAGTATCAGGGGACGTCGGGCTGAAGCTTTCTTT. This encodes CASSIRGRRAEAFF.

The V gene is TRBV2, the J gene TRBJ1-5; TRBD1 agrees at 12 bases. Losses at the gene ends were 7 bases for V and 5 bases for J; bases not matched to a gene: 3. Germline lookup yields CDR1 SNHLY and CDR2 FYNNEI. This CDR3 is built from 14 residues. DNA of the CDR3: TGTGCCAGCACCGGGACAGGGGGCGATCAGCCCCAGCATTTT. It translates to CASTGTGGDQPQHF.

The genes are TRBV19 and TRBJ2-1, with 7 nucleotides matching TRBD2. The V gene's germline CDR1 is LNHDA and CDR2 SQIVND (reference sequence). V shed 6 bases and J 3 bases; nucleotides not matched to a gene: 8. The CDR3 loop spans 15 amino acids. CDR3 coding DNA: TGTGCCAGTAGCCATATACTAGCGTTCTACAATGAGCAGTTCTTC. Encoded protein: CASSHILAFYNEQFF.